One TCR beta chain is described in this entry. The V segment lost 0 bases and the J segment 6 bases; nucleotides outside the gene matches: 4. The germline V gene encodes CDR1 MGHRA and CDR2 YSYEKL. CDR3 length equals 15 residues. This sample is drawn from a study of shared clonotypes between healthy human individuals. The repertoire was sequenced with immunoSEQ multiplex PCR; TCRdb's copy has only in-frame clones and lacks some. Of approximately 980,000 clones in the sample, 60% to 85% are singletons; the top ten hold over 1.3%. The rearrangement joins TRBV4-1 to TRBJ1-5; 8 nucleotides match TRBD1. The sequencing sample was made of memory CD4+ T cells sorted from blood. Subset noted: CD45RA-negative fraction. The TCR originated in a man between 18 and 35 years old in good health. CDR3: CASSQEWTGIQPQHF. The DNA for the CDR3 is TGCGCCAGCAGCCAAGAATGGACAGGGATTCAGCCCCAGCATTTT.